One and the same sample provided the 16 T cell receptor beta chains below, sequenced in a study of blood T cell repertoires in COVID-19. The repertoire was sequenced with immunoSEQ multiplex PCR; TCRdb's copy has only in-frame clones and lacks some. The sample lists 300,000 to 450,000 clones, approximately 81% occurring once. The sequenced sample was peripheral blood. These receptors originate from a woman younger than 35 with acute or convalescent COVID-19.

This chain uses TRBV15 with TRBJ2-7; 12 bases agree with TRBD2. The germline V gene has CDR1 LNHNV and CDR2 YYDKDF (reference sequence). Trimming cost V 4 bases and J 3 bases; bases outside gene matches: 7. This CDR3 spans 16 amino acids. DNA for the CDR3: TGTGCCACCAGCACGGAACTAGCGGGGGGTCACTACGAGCAGTACTTC. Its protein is CATSTELAGGHYEQYF.

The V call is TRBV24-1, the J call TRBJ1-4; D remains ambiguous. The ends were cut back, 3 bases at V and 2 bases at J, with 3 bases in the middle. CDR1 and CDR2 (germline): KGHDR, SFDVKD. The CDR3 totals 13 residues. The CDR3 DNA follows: TGTGCCACCAGTGATCCTACTAATGAAAAACTGTTTTTT. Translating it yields CATSDPTNEKLFF.

CDR3 sequence: CATSQGPPYQETQYF. DNA of the CDR3: TGTGCCACCAGTCAGGGGCCGCCGTACCAAGAGACCCAGTACTTC. The chain uses TRBV24-1 and TRBJ2-5; D possibly corresponds to TRBD1 (6 bases). V shed 6 bases and J shed 0 bases, with 13 bases lying between them. Germline V gene data show CDR1 as KGHDR and CDR2 as SFDVKD. This CDR3 has 15 amino acids.

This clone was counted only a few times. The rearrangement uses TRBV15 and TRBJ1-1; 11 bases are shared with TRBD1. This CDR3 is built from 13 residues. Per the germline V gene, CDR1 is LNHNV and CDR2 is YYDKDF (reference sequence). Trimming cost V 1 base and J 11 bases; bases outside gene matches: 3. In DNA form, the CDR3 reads TGTGCCACCAGCAGAGCGGGACAGGGGGATGCTTTCTTT. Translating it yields CATSRAGQGDAFF.

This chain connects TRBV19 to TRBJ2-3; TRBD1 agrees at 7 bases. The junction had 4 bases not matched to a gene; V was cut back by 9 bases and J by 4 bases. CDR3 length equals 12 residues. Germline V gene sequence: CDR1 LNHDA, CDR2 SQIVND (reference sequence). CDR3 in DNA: TGTGCCAGCAGGGACAGAGCAGATACGCAGTATTTT. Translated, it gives CASRDRADTQYF.

The CDR3 loop reads CASSPDRVDEQYF. For the CDR3, the DNA is TGTGCCAGCAGCCCCGACAGGGTCGACGAGCAGTACTTC. The chain carries TRBV5-4 and TRBJ2-7, with 7 positions matching TRBD1. V dropped 4 bases and J dropped 5; count of bases not matched to a gene: 6. The germline CDR1 and CDR2 sequences are SGHNT and YYREEE (reference sequence). The CDR3 has 13 residues.

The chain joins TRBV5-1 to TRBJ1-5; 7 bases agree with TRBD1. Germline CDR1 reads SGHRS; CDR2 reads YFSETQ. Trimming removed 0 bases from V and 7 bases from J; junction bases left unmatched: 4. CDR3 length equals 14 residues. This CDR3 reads CASSLDTGEQPQHF. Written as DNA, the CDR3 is TGCGCCAGCAGCTTGGACACAGGGGAACAGCCCCAGCATTTT.

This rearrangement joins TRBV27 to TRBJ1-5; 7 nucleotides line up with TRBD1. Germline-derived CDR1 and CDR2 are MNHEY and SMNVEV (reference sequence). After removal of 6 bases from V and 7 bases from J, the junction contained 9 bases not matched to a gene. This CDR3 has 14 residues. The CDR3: CASRNRGSGQPQHF. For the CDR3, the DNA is TGTGCCAGCAGGAACAGGGGCAGTGGACAGCCCCAGCATTTT.

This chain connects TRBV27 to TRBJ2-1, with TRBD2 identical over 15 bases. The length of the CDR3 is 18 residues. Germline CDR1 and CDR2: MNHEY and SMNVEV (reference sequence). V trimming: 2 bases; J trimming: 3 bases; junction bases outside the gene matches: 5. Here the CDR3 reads CASSLGTSGRSDYNEQFF. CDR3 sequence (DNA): TGTGCCAGCAGTTTAGGGACTAGCGGGAGGTCTGACTACAATGAGCAGTTCTTC.

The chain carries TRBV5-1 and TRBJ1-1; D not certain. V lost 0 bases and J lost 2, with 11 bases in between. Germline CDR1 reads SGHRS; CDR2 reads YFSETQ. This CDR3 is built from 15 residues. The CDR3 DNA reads TGCGCCAGCAGCTTGGAGTCAGTTTCCAACACTGAAGCTTTCTTT. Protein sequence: CASSLESVSNTEAFF.

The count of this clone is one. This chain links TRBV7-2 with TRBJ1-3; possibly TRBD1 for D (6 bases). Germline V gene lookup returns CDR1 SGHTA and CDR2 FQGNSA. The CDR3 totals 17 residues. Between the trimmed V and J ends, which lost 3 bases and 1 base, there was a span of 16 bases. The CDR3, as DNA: TGTGCCAGCAGCTTGGGGGCTATGGGAGCGTCTGGAAACACCATATATTTT. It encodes CASSLGAMGASGNTIYF.

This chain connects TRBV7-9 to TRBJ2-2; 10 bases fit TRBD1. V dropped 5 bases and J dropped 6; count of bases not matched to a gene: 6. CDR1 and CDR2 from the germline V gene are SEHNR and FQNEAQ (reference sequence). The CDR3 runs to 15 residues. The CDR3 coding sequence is TGTGCCAGCAGCCCGGGACAGGGGACGGCCGGGGAGCTGTTTTTT. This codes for CASSPGQGTAGELFF.

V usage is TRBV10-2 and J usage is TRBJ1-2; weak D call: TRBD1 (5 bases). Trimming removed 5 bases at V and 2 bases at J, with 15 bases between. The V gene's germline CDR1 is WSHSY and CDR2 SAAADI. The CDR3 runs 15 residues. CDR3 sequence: CASSLFGGTNYGYTF. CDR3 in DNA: TGCGCCAGCAGTTTGTTCGGGGGTACAAACTATGGCTACACCTTC.

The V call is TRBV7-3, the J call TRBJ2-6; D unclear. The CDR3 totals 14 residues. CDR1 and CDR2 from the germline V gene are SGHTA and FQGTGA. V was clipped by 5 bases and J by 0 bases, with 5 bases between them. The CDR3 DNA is TGTGCCAGCAGCCCCAACTCTGGGGCCAACGTCCTGACTTTC. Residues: CASSPNSGANVLTF.

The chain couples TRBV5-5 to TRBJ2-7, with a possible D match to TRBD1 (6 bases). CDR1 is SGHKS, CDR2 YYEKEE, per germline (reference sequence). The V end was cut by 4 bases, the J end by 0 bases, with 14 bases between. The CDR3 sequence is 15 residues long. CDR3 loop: CASSTGQSGSYEQYF. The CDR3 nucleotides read TGTGCCAGCAGCACTGGACAGTCGGGCTCCTACGAGCAGTACTTC.

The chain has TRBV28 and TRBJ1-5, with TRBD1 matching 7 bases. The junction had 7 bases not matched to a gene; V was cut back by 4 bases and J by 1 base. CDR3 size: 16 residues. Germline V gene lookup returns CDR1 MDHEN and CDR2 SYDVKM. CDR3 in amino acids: CASSYPKGASNQPQHF. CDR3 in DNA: TGTGCCAGCAGTTACCCTAAGGGGGCGAGCAATCAGCCCCAGCATTTT.